Each of the 7 T cell receptor beta chains below was sequenced from the same sample in a study of early T cells in non-severe SARS-CoV-2 infection. Via MiXCR, TCRdb re-called the 5' RACE reads, giving one row per CDR3 protein. The data show roughly 63,000 distinct CDR3 sequences, around 13% seen once. Source: whole blood, taken at baseline. These receptor sequences come from an adult who was a healthcare worker with PCR-confirmed SARS-CoV-2 infection or an uninfected control (not recorded which). The donor label of this sample is uncertain.

The rearrangement links TRBV4-1 to TRBJ2-4; D gene ambiguous. The ends were cut back, 1 base at V and 0 bases at J, with 13 bases in the middle. The length of the CDR3 is 17 residues. CDR1 MGHRA and CDR2 YSYEKL come from the germline V gene. In nucleotides, the CDR3 is TGCGCCAGCAGCCAAGTGGCAGTGGGCCTAGCCAAAAACATTCAGTACTTC. It yields the protein CASSQVAVGLAKNIQYF.

V usage is TRBV6-6 and J usage is TRBJ1-2; D gene unclear. The CDR3 sequence is 13 residues long. Germline V lookup: CDR1 MNHNY, CDR2 SVGAGI (reference sequence). Trimming stripped 6 bases from V and 1 base from J, with 9 bases between. The CDR3 sequence is CASSQALNYGYTF. The CDR3 DNA sequence: TGTGCCAGCAGCCAGGCCCTTAACTATGGCTACACCTTC.

A few counts support this clonotype. V usage is TRBV3-1 and J usage is TRBJ2-7, with D unresolved. Trimming shortened V by 1 base and J by 5 bases, and 9 bases separated the two germline ends. Germline values: CDR1 LGHDT, CDR2 YNNKEL (reference sequence). This CDR3 region has 13 residues. The CDR3 DNA reads as TGTGCCAGCAGCCAAGGGCGATTCGACGAGCAGTACGTC. It specifies CASSQGRFDEQYV.

The genes are TRBV5-4 and TRBJ2-3; 10 positions agree with TRBD2. The V segment lost 0 bases and the J segment 11 bases; nucleotides outside the gene matches: 12. Germline V CDR1 and CDR2: SGHNT, YYREEE (reference sequence). CDR3 size: 16 residues. CDR3 residues: CASSLASGGAGGGQYF. The CDR3 nucleotides read TGTGCCAGCAGCTTGGCTAGCGGGGGAGCCGGCGGTGGGCAGTATTTT.

This clonotype was detected many times. The chain couples TRBV24-1 to TRBJ2-5; the D gene is possibly TRBD1 (5 bases). CDR3 size: 14 residues. Trimming took off 7 bases at V and 3 bases at J, with 14 bases between the two ends. The germline CDR1 and CDR2 sequences are KGHDR and SFDVKD. The CDR3 spells CATSNTIQEETQYF. In nucleotides, the CDR3 is TGTGCCACCAGCAATACTATACAGGAAGAGACCCAGTACTTC.

V and J are TRBV24-1 and TRBJ1-1; no firm D call. The germline V gene encodes CDR1 KGHDR and CDR2 SFDVKD. This CDR3 has 12 amino acids. The ends were cut back, 5 bases at V and 5 bases at J, with 8 bases in the middle. CDR3 loop: CATSGTGTEAFF. The CDR3, as DNA: TGTGCCACCAGTGGGACGGGGACTGAAGCTTTCTTT.

The chain is built from TRBV7-2 and TRBJ2-2; D uncertain. V was shortened by 6 bases and J by 4 bases, with 15 bases between the two germline ends. This CDR3 is 15 amino acids long. Germline V CDR1 and CDR2: SGHTA, FQGNSA. CDR3 sequence: CASSYLLLSTGELFF. Here the CDR3 DNA reads TGTGCCAGCAGTTACCTCCTTTTAAGCACCGGGGAGCTGTTTTTT.